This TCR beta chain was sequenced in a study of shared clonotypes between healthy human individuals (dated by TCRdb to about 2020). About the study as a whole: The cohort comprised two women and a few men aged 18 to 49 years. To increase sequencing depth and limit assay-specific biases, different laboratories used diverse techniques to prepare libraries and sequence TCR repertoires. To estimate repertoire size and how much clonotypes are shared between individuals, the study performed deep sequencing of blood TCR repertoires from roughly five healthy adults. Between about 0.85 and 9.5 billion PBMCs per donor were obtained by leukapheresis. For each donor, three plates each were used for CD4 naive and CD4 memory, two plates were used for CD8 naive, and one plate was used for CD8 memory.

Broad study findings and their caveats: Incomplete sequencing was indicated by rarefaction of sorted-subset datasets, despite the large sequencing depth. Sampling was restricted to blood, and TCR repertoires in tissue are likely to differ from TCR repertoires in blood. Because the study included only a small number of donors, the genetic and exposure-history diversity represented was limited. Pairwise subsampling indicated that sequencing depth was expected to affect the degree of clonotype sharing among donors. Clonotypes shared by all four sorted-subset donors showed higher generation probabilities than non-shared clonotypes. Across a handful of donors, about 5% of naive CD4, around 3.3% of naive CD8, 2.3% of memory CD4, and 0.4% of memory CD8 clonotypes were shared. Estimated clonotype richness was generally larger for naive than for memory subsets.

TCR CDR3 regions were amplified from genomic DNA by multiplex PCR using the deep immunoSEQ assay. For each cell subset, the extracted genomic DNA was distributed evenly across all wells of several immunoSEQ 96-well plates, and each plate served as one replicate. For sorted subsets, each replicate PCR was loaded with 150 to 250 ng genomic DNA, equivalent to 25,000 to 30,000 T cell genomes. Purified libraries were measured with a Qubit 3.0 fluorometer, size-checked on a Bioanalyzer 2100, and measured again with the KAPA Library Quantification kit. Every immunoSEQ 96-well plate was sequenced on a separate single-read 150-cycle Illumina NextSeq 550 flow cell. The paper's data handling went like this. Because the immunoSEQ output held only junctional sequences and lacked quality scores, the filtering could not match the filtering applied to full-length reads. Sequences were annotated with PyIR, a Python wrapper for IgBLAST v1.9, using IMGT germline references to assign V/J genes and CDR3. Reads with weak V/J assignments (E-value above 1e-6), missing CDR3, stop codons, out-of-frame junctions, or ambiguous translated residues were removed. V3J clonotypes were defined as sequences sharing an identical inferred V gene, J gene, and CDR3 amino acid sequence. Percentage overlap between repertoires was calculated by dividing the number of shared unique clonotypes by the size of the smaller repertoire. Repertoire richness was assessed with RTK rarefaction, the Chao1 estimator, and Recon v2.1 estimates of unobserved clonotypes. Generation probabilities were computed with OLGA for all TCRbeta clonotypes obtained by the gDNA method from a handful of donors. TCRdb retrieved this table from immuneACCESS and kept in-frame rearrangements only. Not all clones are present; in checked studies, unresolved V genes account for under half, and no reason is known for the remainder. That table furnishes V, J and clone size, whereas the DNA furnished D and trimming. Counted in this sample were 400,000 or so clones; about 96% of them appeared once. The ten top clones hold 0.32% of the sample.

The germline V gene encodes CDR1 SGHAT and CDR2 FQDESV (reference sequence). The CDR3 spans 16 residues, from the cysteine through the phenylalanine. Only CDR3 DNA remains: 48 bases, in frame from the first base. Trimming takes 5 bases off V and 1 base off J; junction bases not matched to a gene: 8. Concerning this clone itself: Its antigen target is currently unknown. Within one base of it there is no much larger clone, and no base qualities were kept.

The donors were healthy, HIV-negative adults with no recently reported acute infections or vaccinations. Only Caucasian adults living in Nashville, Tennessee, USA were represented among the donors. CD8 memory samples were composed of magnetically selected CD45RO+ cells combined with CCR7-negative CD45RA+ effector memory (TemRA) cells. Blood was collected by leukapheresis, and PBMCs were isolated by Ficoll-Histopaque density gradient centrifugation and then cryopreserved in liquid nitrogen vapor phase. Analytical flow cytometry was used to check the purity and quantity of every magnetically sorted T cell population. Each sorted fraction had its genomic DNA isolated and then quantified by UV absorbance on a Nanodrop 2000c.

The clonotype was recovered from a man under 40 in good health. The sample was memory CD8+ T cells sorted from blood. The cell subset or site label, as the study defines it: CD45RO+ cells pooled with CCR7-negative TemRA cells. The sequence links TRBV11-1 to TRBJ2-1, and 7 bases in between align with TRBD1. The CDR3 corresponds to CASSRGDRGSYNEQFF. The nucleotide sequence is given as TGTGCCAGCAGCCGAGGGGACAGAGGGTCCTACAATGAGCAGTTCTTC.